This T cell receptor (beta chain) was found in a study of blood T cell repertoires in COVID-19. Study as a whole: PBMCs, B-cell-depleted T cells, or T cells were the source of the cDNA or gDNA that made up the material.

The data were produced by immunoSEQ multiplex PCR, yet TCRdb's version contains in-frame clones alone and is incomplete. The sample shows approximately 97,000 clones, about four fifths of them seen only once. The ends lost 3 bases at V and 2 bases at J; junction bases unmatched: 5. The germline CDR1 and CDR2 sequences are LGHDT and YNNKEL (reference sequence). The CDR3 spans 17 residues. The J gene is TRBJ2-3, the V gene TRBV3-1 (or the pseudogene TRBV3-2); TRBD2 matches at 13 bases. The sample was peripheral blood. The TCR comes from a man aged 35 to 55 with active or convalescent COVID-19. The CDR3 nucleotides read TGTGCCAGCAGCCACCACGGGACTAGCGGGGTCACAGATACGCAGTATTTT. Encoded protein: CASSHHGTSGVTDTQYF.